The 17 T cell receptor beta chains listed next were all sequenced from one sample in a study of cytotoxic CD8 clonotypes in ibrutinib-treated CLL. The data were produced by immunoSEQ multiplex PCR, yet TCRdb's version contains in-frame clones alone and is incomplete. Here the sample spans approximately 300,000 clones, about 80% being singletons. The material was PBMCs, obtained before ibrutinib treatment. The receptors were sampled from a human donor with chronic lymphocytic leukemia.

This sequence joins TRBV7-2 and TRBJ2-7, with no clear D. V was trimmed by 1 base and J by 3 bases, leaving 7 bases between them. This CDR3 spans 13 amino acids. Germline CDR1 reads SGHTA; CDR2 reads FQGNSA. The CDR3 DNA reads as TGTGCCAGCAGCTTAGTACCTTTCTACGAGCAGTACTTC. It translates to CASSLVPFYEQYF.

The chain recombines TRBV4-1 with TRBJ1-1; D is undetermined. CDR1 and CDR2 (germline): MGHRA, YSYEKL. CDR3 length: 13 amino acids. Trimming removed 1 base from V and 5 bases from J, with 8 bases in between. CDR3 coding DNA: TGCGCCAGCAGCCAAGGTGTCGGGACTGAAGCTTTCTTT. As protein: CASSQGVGTEAFF.

The count of this clone is one. The chain uses TRBV10-1 and TRBJ2-7, with D possibly being TRBD1 or TRBD2 (5 bases each). This CDR3 contains 12 residues. Germline V CDR1 and CDR2: WNHNN, SYGVQD (reference sequence). V was shortened by 6 bases and J by 3 bases, with 9 bases between the two germline ends. DNA for the CDR3: TGCGCCAGCAGCGAGGGGTACTACGAGCAGTACTTC. This gives the protein CASSEGYYEQYF.

This clone occurred a few times. The chain recombines TRBV6-5 with TRBJ1-2; D unclear. The CDR3 runs 11 residues. Germline assignment: CDR1 MNHEY and CDR2 SVGAGI. V lost 10 bases to trimming and J lost 7 bases, with 13 bases between them. CDR3 in DNA: TGTGCCACCATGGGAGTCGGTGGCTACACCTTC. It encodes CATMGVGGYTF.

In its sample, this clone was seen a few times. The J gene is TRBJ2-2, the V gene TRBV5-1; possibly TRBD1 for D (5 bases). This CDR3 contains 15 residues. Germline V CDR1 and CDR2: SGHRS, YFSETQ. Trimming stripped 4 bases from V and 1 base from J, with 11 bases between. The CDR3 here is CASSQGHLNTGELFF. As DNA, the CDR3 is TGCGCCAGCAGCCAAGGACACCTGAACACCGGGGAGCTGTTTTTT. Together with reference TRBV5-1 and TRBJ2-2, the CDR3 gives the full variable domain: KAGVTQTPRYLIKTRGQQVTLSCSPISGHRSVSWYQQTPGQGLQFLFEYFSETQRNKGNFPGRFSGRQFSNSRSEMNVSTLELGDSALYLCASSQGHLNTGELFFGEGSRLTVL.

This chain links TRBV19 with TRBJ2-3; tentatively, D is TRBD1 (5 bases). The length of the CDR3 is 14 residues. Germline CDR1 LNHDA, CDR2 SQIVND (reference sequence). Trimming removed 6 bases at V and 6 bases at J, with 16 bases between. CDR3 residues: CASSPEWSGDTQYF. For the CDR3, the DNA is TGTGCCAGTAGCCCTGAATGGTCAGGGGATACGCAGTATTTT.

J is TRBJ2-1 and V is TRBV6-5; the D is unclear. V shed 5 bases and J shed 2 bases, with 10 bases lying between them. Germline loops: CDR1 MNHEY, CDR2 SVGAGI. The CDR3 is 14 amino acids. The CDR3 DNA reads TGTGCCAGCAGTCTAGGTGTGGCCTACAATGAGCAGTTCTTC. This gives the protein CASSLGVAYNEQFF.

This clone was seen a few times. The V and J genes are TRBV20-1 and TRBJ2-1, with D unclear. The CDR3 runs to 11 residues. CDR1 is DFQATT and CDR2 is SNEGSKA in the germline V gene (reference sequence). V gave up 5 bases and J gave up 7 bases, with 9 bases separating them. CDR3 DNA: TGCAGTGCTCGGGCTGTTAATGAGCAGTTCTTC. It encodes CSARAVNEQFF.

This chain connects TRBV7-6 to TRBJ2-5; 11 bases align to TRBD2. Germline V gene lookup returns CDR1 SGHVS and CDR2 FNYEAQ. V was pared by 8 bases and J by 5 bases, with 19 bases of the junction left unmatched. The CDR3 length is 18 residues. Here the CDR3 DNA reads TGTGCCAGCTGGGGCAGGCCGAAATCGGGACTAGCGGCCGAGACCCAGTACTTC. Its protein is CASWGRPKSGLAAETQYF.

The chain recombines TRBV5-5 with TRBJ2-7; D is uncertain. In germline, CDR1 is SGHKS, CDR2 YYEKEE (reference sequence). This CDR3 has 12 residues. Trimming removed 4 bases at V and 3 bases at J, with 8 bases between. CDR3 in amino acids: CASSGFGYEQYF. In DNA, the CDR3 is TGTGCCAGCAGCGGGTTTGGCTACGAGCAGTACTTC. Complete variable domain (other parts from reference TRBV5-5 and TRBJ2-7): DAGVTQSPTHLIKTRGQQVTLRCSPISGHKSVSWYQQVLGQGPQFIFQYYEKEERGRGNFPDRFSARQFPNYSSELNVNALLLGDSALYLCASSGFGYEQYFGPGTRLTVT.

The J gene is TRBJ1-2, the V gene TRBV13; D remains unclear. The CDR3 has 13 amino acids. Trimming took off 3 bases at V and 2 bases at J, with 7 bases between the two ends. Germline-derived CDR1 and CDR2 are PRHDT and FYEKMQ (reference sequence). The CDR3: CASSFDTNYGYTF. The CDR3 nucleotides read TGTGCCAGCAGCTTCGACACCAACTATGGCTACACCTTC.

In nucleotides, the CDR3 is TGTGCCAGCAGCTCCCCTAGCGGGATCGCGAACACCGGGGAGCTGTTTTTT. Protein product: CASSSPSGIANTGELFF. V and J are TRBV7-6 and TRBJ2-2; 9 bases line up with TRBD2. V gave up 4 bases and J gave up 0 bases; unmatched junction bases: 6. From germline, CDR1 is SGHVS and CDR2 FNYEAQ. The CDR3 is made up of 17 amino acids.

In this sample, this clone turned up once. The CDR3: CASSPSASGRGSTEQFF. The CDR3 coding sequence is TGTGCCAGCAGCCCCTCGGCTAGCGGGAGGGGAAGCACTGAGCAGTTCTTC. The chain uses TRBV7-2 and TRBJ2-1; 12 bases are shared with TRBD2. The CDR3 spans 17 residues. V lost 5 bases to trimming and J lost 9 bases; unmatched junction nucleotides: 14. Germline V lookup: CDR1 SGHTA, CDR2 FQGNSA. Using reference TRBV7-2 and TRBJ2-1 for the parts outside the CDR3, the full variable domain is GAGVSQSPSNKVTEKGKDVELRCDPISGHTALYWYRQSLGQGLEFLIYFQGNSAPDKSGLPSDRFSAERTGGSVSTLTIQRTQQEDSAVYLCASSPSASGRGSTEQFFGPGTRLTVL.

V usage is TRBV2 and J usage is TRBJ1-2; weak D call: TRBD1 (6 bases). Germline CDR1 SNHLY, CDR2 FYNNEI. The V end was cut by 1 base, the J end by 0 bases, with 6 bases between. This CDR3 is 14 amino acids long. CDR3 residues: CASSEGTANYGYTF. In DNA form, the CDR3 reads TGTGCCAGCAGTGAAGGGACAGCTAACTATGGCTACACCTTC.

This clone was found a few times. The chain combines TRBV11-2 with TRBJ2-1, with D uncertain. Trimming removed 5 bases from V and 9 bases from J, with 14 bases in between. The CDR3 length is 13 residues. Germline CDR1 and CDR2: SGHAT and FQNNGV. The CDR3 bases are TGTGCCAGCAGCCCGACAAGGGTTGGTGAGCAGTTCTTC. Its protein is CASSPTRVGEQFF. The full variable domain, completed using reference TRBV11-2 and TRBJ2-1, is EAGVAQSPRYKIIEKRQSVAFWCNPISGHATLYWYQQILGQGPKLLIQFQNNGVVDDSQLPKDRFSAERLKGVDSTLKIQPAKLEDSAVYLCASSPTRVGEQFFGPGTRLTVL.

The rearrangement uses TRBV28 and TRBJ2-1; D unclear. The CDR3 runs to 13 residues. Germline V gives CDR1 MDHEN, CDR2 SYDVKM. Trimming stripped 5 bases from V and 5 bases from J, with 10 bases between. The CDR3 bases are TGTGCCAGCAGTCCCAAGATAAACAATGAGCAGTTCTTC. Its protein product is CASSPKINNEQFF.

The CDR3 loop reads CASSETSGISYEQYF. The CDR3 DNA reads TGTGCCAGCAGCGAAACTAGCGGGATATCATACGAGCAGTACTTC. The chain carries TRBV2 and TRBJ2-7; TRBD2 agrees at 10 bases. V lost 6 bases, J lost 4 bases, and 9 bases stayed unmatched. Germline-derived CDR1 and CDR2 are SNHLY and FYNNEI. This CDR3 has 15 residues.